This T cell receptor (beta chain) was sequenced in a study of blood T cell repertoires in COVID-19. Per the authors' pipeline: Reference gene primers were amplified, and this amplification served to estimate nucleated cell counts. Some clones are missing from TCRdb's copy, which holds only in-frame ones; the method was immunoSEQ multiplex PCR. Clone size and the V and J calls come from that table; the DNA yielded D and trimming. This table has 250,000 or so clones, around 82% appearing once. The CDR3 runs 14 residues. CDR1 and CDR2 (germline): SGHRS, YFSETQ. The ends were cut back, 5 bases at V and 5 bases at J, with 15 bases in the middle.

The chain carries TRBV5-1 and TRBJ2-3; the D gene is possibly TRBD1 (5 bases). The origin of this receptor is a man aged 45 to 65 who had recovered from COVID-19. The specimen sequenced was PBMCs or T cells enriched from blood (not recorded which). CDR3 sequence reads: CASSRQLFGDTQYF. The CDR3 DNA reads as TGCGCCAGCAGTCGACAGCTTTTTGGAGATACGCAGTATTTT.